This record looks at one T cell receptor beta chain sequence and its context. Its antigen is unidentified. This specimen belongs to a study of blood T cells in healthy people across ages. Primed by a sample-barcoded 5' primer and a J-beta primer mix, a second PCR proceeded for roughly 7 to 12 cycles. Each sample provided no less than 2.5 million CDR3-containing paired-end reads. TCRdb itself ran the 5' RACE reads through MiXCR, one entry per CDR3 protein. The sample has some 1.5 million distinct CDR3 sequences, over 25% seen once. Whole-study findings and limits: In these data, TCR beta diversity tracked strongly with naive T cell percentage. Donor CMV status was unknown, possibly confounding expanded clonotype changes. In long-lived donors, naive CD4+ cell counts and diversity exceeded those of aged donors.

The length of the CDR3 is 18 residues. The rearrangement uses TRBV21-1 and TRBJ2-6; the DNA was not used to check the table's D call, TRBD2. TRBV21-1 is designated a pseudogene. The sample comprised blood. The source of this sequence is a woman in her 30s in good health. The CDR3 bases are TGTGCCAGCAGCAAGGTGACTAGCGGGAATACTGGGGCCAACGTCCTGACTTTC. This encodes CASSKVTSGNTGANVLTF.